This T cell receptor beta chain was recorded in a study of spatial heterogeneity in lung cancer. Across the study: Alpha-chain sequences were detected in numbers that were consistently lower than beta-chain sequences. An average of more than ten raw reads was observed per unique TCR and UMI combination.

The time point: sample taken at primary tumor resection. Unsorted whole RNA from tumor, nontumor lung or frozen PBMC underwent sequencing. This CDR3 spans 15 amino acids. Germline lookup yields CDR1 SGHNT and CDR2 YENEEA. V lost 1 base and J lost 5, with 13 bases in between. TCRdb independently ran MiXCR on the 5' RACE reads; one entry per CDR3 protein. The sample records tens of thousands of distinct CDR3 sequences, about 13% being singletons. This clonotype was sampled from a male donor with early-stage non-small cell lung cancer. The sequencing here drew on PBMCs, taken at surgery. J is TRBJ2-3 and V is TRBV11-3; tentatively, D is TRBD2 (6 bases). The CDR3 DNA reads as TGTGCCAGCAGCTTAGTAGGGTCGGAGGGAGATACGCAGTATTTT. Its translation is CASSLVGSEGDTQYF.